This passage covers 27 T cell receptor beta chains from one sample sequenced in a study of Ad26.COV2.S vaccination and SARS-CoV-2 variants. The method was immunoSEQ multiplex PCR; TCRdb's version includes in-frame clones alone and lacks a portion of them. The table has just over 350,000 clones, roughly 94% seen once. This sample comprised peripheral blood, obtained after recovery from COVID-19. Every receptor here comes from a human donor who had recovered from COVID-19.

The chain couples TRBV5-1 to TRBJ1-4; 12 bases line up with TRBD1. V lost 5 bases to trimming and J lost 8 bases; unmatched junction nucleotides: 7. This CDR3 has 15 amino acids. The germline CDR1 and CDR2 sequences are SGHRS and YFSETQ. The chain's CDR3 is CASSRAGTGGEKLFF. The CDR3 nucleotides are TGCGCCAGCAGTAGAGCCGGGACAGGGGGCGAAAAACTGTTTTTT.

The rearrangement uses TRBV5-1 and TRBJ2-7, with 9 bases matching TRBD1. J gave up 2 bases and V 3 bases, and 6 bases lay outside the gene matches. The germline CDR1 and CDR2 sequences are SGHRS and YFSETQ. The CDR3 runs 15 residues. Here the CDR3 reads CASSYSGTGTYEQYF. The CDR3, as DNA: TGCGCCAGCAGCTACTCCGGGACAGGGACCTACGAGCAGTACTTC.

The V gene is TRBV19, the J gene TRBJ1-6; a possible D gene is TRBD1 (6 bases). Per the germline V gene, CDR1 is LNHDA and CDR2 is SQIVND (reference sequence). The length of the CDR3 is 15 residues. The ends were cut back, 6 bases at V and 8 bases at J, with 17 bases in the middle. CDR3 nucleotides: TGTGCCAGTAGCTCACTACAGGGAAGCCATTCACCCCTCCACTTT. Translating it yields CASSSLQGSHSPLHF.

The CDR3 is CASSAGDRPYEQYF. The CDR3 DNA sequence: TGTGCCAGTAGTGCCGGGGACAGACCTTACGAGCAGTACTTC. The gene calls are TRBV19 and TRBJ2-7; 7 bases line up with TRBD1. The CDR3 has 14 amino acids. Germline CDR1 reads LNHDA; CDR2 reads SQIVND (reference sequence). The J segment lost 4 bases and the V segment lost 5 bases, leaving 8 bases of the junction unmatched.

This rearrangement joins TRBV19 to TRBJ2-3; 10 bases agree with TRBD2. CDR1 is LNHDA, CDR2 SQIVND, per germline (reference sequence). The V and J ends lost 6 bases and 1 base, in that order; junction bases with no gene match: 7. CDR3 size: 16 residues. The CDR3 loop is CASSTFLAGGTDTQYF. DNA of the CDR3: TGTGCCAGTAGCACTTTCCTAGCGGGGGGCACAGATACGCAGTATTTT.

This rearrangement joins TRBV6-2 or TRBV6-3 to TRBJ1-1, with D tentatively TRBD1 (5 bases). Germline values: CDR1 MNHEY, CDR2 SVGEGT. V was pared by 4 bases and J by 2 bases, with 23 bases between. The CDR3 extends over 18 amino acids. CDR3 DNA sequence: TGTGCCAGCAGTTTCCCCCGTGGCCGGGACTTAAAAAACACTGAAGCTTTCTTT. Its translation: CASSFPRGRDLKNTEAFF.

The chain couples TRBV4-1 to TRBJ2-1, with D possibly matching TRBD1 (5 bases). The CDR3 covers 14 residues. Trimming cost V 4 bases and J 6 bases, with 13 bases left between them. Per germline, CDR1 MGHRA and CDR2 YSYEKL. In nucleotides, the CDR3 is TGCGCCAGCAGCCGTAATCAGGGTCCCAATGAGCAGTTCTTC. Translating gives CASSRNQGPNEQFF.

This clone was seen just once. This chain uses TRBV13 with TRBJ1-1; D is ambiguous. The CDR3 contains 14 residues. The germline gives CDR1 PRHDT, CDR2 FYEKMQ (reference sequence). V lost 7 bases, J lost 1 base, and 13 bases lay in between. In DNA, the CDR3 is TGTGCCAGCAAACAGAGGGTCTCGAACACTGAAGCTTTCTTT. Its protein product is CASKQRVSNTEAFF.

J is TRBJ1-2 and V is TRBV9; TRBD1 aligns across 7 bases. The junction had 5 bases not matched to a gene; V was cut back by 1 base and J by 2 bases. This CDR3 region has 15 residues. CDR1 is SGDLS, CDR2 YYNGEE, per germline. The CDR3 nucleotides read TGTGCCAGCAGCGTATTGGGACAGTCCAACTATGGCTACACCTTC. As protein: CASSVLGQSNYGYTF.

The genes are TRBV7-6 and TRBJ2-1; weak D call: TRBD2 (6 bases). With 7 bases removed from V and 0 bases from J, the gap between germline ends came to 22 bases. The CDR3 is 18 residues long. CDR1 is SGHVS and CDR2 is FNYEAQ in the germline V gene. The chain's CDR3 is CASKAVWGGESSYNEQFF. CDR3 coding DNA: TGTGCCAGCAAGGCCGTCTGGGGCGGGGAGAGCTCCTACAATGAGCAGTTCTTC.

The rearrangement links TRBV4-3 to TRBJ2-1; possibly TRBD2 for D (6 bases). The germline V and J ends were trimmed by 6 bases and 8 bases, with 14 bases remaining between them. From germline, CDR1 is LGHNA and CDR2 YSLEER. This CDR3 is built from 13 residues. CDR3 sequence: CASSVQGGHEQFF. The CDR3 DNA sequence: TGCGCCAGCAGTGTGCAGGGAGGACATGAGCAGTTCTTC.

The chain combines TRBV6-7 with TRBJ2-5; no clear D. TRBV6-7 is marked as an open reading frame, function uncertain. The CDR3 totals 15 residues. Trimming removed 2 bases at V and 1 base at J, with 11 bases between. The CDR3 spells CASSYPKQTQETQYF. The CDR3 DNA reads as TGTGCCAGCAGTTACCCAAAACAGACCCAAGAGACCCAGTACTTC.

This clone came up once. This chain uses TRBV9 with TRBJ2-5; TRBD2 agrees at 8 bases. Germline trimming cut 6 bases from V and 4 bases from J; bases unmatched to any gene: 8. Germline CDR1 and CDR2: SGDLS and YYNGEE. This CDR3 contains 14 residues. CDR3 bases: TGTGCCAGCAACCCCGGCGGGGGGACAGAGACCCAGTACTTC. The encoded protein is CASNPGGGTETQYF.

The chain uses TRBV10-1 and TRBJ2-5; 8 nucleotides match TRBD1. V lost 3 bases, J lost 3 bases, and 6 bases stayed unmatched. The CDR3 spans 15 residues. Germline assignment: CDR1 WNHNN and CDR2 SYGVQD (reference sequence). This CDR3 reads CASSESHRGEETQYF. The CDR3 coding sequence is TGCGCCAGCAGTGAATCGCACAGGGGGGAAGAGACCCAGTACTTC.

This chain uses TRBV7-9 with TRBJ1-1; maybe TRBD1 (6 bases). The germline CDR1 and CDR2 sequences are SEHNR and FQNEAQ (reference sequence). There are 14 residues in the CDR3. The V end was cut by 6 bases, the J end by 1 base, with 12 bases between. In DNA, the CDR3 is TGTGCCAGCAGGGCAGGACAGTCGAACACTGAAGCTTTCTTT. As protein: CASRAGQSNTEAFF.

The chain couples TRBV27 to TRBJ1-5, with unresolved D. CDR3 length: 11 amino acids. Germline V gene sequence: CDR1 MNHEY, CDR2 SMNVEV (reference sequence). The V gene lost 8 bases and the J gene lost 5 bases, with 7 bases spanning the gap. Here the CDR3 reads CASGLDQPQHF. The CDR3, as DNA: TGTGCCAGCGGTCTTGATCAGCCCCAGCATTTT.

The chain joins TRBV5-1 to TRBJ1-2; 11 bases fit TRBD1. This CDR3 has 15 amino acids. CDR1 is SGHRS and CDR2 is YFSETQ in the germline V gene. J was trimmed by 8 bases and V by 4 bases; bases with no gene match: 10. The CDR3 DNA follows: TGCGCCAGCAGCCCCCGGACAGGGGGCTCAGTAGGCTACACCTTC. Translated: CASSPRTGGSVGYTF.

The chain couples TRBV5-1 to TRBJ2-5; 8 bases agree with TRBD1. The J segment lost 4 bases and the V segment lost 5 bases, leaving 4 bases of the junction unmatched. CDR1 is SGHRS and CDR2 is YFSETQ in the germline V gene. This CDR3 contains 13 residues. The CDR3 loop reads CASRTGGGETQYF. The CDR3 nucleotides are TGCGCCAGCAGAACAGGGGGTGGAGAGACCCAGTACTTC.

The chain is built from TRBV19 and TRBJ1-2, with a possible D match to TRBD1 (6 bases). This CDR3 has 14 amino acids. Germline CDR1 is LNHDA and CDR2 is SQIVND (reference sequence). Trimming removed 5 bases at V and 4 bases at J, with 14 bases between. CDR3 region: CASSGPTGSYGYTF. The CDR3 DNA sequence: TGTGCCAGTAGTGGACCGACAGGTAGCTATGGCTACACCTTC.

The chain uses TRBV6-5 and TRBJ2-2; D remains unclear. Germline lookup yields CDR1 MNHEY and CDR2 SVGAGI. Trimming took off 6 bases at V and 2 bases at J, with 10 bases between the two ends. The CDR3 extends over 14 amino acids. The CDR3 DNA follows: TGTGCCAGCAGGCCTCGAGCAAACACCGGGGAGCTGTTTTTT. As protein: CASRPRANTGELFF.

V gene TRBV6-6 combines with J gene TRBJ1-2, with D maybe TRBD1 (5 bases). Trimming stripped 7 bases from V and 4 bases from J, with 7 bases between. Germline V gene lookup returns CDR1 MNHNY and CDR2 SVGAGI (reference sequence). The CDR3 consists of 11 residues. The CDR3 DNA reads TGTGCCAGCACCGACAGCTATGGCTACACCTTC. It translates to CASTDSYGYTF.

The chain carries TRBV9 and TRBJ1-3, with TRBD1 identical over 9 bases. The length of the CDR3 is 16 residues. Germline trimming cut 3 bases from V and 0 bases from J; bases unmatched to any gene: 4. The germline V gene encodes CDR1 SGDLS and CDR2 YYNGEE. The CDR3 reads CASSAGQGFSGNTIYF. As DNA, the CDR3 is TGTGCCAGCAGCGCCGGACAGGGGTTCTCTGGAAACACCATATATTTT.

This chain connects TRBV19 to TRBJ1-2, with 9 bases lining up with TRBD1. V trimming: 5 bases; J trimming: 0 bases; junction bases outside the gene matches: 4. Germline V gene lookup returns CDR1 LNHDA and CDR2 SQIVND (reference sequence). CDR3 size: 15 residues. In DNA, the CDR3 is TGTGCCAGTAGTCCATGGGACAGGGCTAACTATGGCTACACCTTC. Amino acid sequence: CASSPWDRANYGYTF.

The chain joins TRBV7-2 to TRBJ2-7; D perhaps matches TRBD2 (5 bases). This CDR3 comprises 18 residues. CDR1 is SGHTA and CDR2 is FQGNSA in the germline V gene. V shed 5 bases and J shed 3 bases, with 26 bases lying between them. The CDR3, as DNA: TGTGCCAGCAGCGCACGTAACGGGGTTACCTGGCAAGACTACGAGCAGTACTTC. Translated, it gives CASSARNGVTWQDYEQYF.

The chain couples TRBV5-4 to TRBJ1-6; D uncertain. The CDR3 has 16 amino acids. Germline lookup yields CDR1 SGHNT and CDR2 YYREEE (reference sequence). V lost 1 base, J lost 2 bases, and 10 bases lay in between. The CDR3 nucleotides are TGTGCCAGCAGCTTGTATGGGTTCGCCTATAATTCACCCCTCCACTTT. Its translation: CASSLYGFAYNSPLHF.

The chain couples TRBV20-1 to TRBJ2-1; 12 bases are shared with TRBD2. The germline V gene has CDR1 DFQATT and CDR2 SNEGSKA (reference sequence). V lost 6 bases and J lost 7; bases outside the gene matches: 10. This CDR3 spans 15 amino acids. CDR3 coding DNA: TGCAGTGCCAGTCCTCTAGCGGGGGGGTCTAATGAGCAGTTCTTC. It specifies CSASPLAGGSNEQFF.

The gene calls are TRBV10-3 and TRBJ2-3, with 9 bases identical to TRBD2. Looked up from germline, CDR1 is ENHRY and CDR2 is SYGVKD. This CDR3 region has 14 residues. V shed 6 bases and J 0 bases; nucleotides not matched to a gene: 1. This CDR3 is CAIRLAGSTDTQYF. The CDR3 DNA reads as TGTGCCATCAGGCTAGCGGGGAGCACAGATACGCAGTATTTT.